This T cell receptor beta chain came from a study of blood T cell repertoires in COVID-19 (TCRdb year 2020). The study in broad terms: Samples from collaborators originated in the United States, Italy and Spain and spanned both the acute and convalescent phases of COVID-19. The material from the prospective study consisted of cDNA or gDNA derived from T cells, B-cell-depleted T cells, or PBMCs. Subjects who had been exposed to COVID-19, were actively infected with it, or had recovered from it provided the deeply sampled blood TCRbeta repertoires that made up the dataset. The repertoires were made available in a free public database intended to serve as a resource for research on the immune response to SARS-CoV-2. Samples were obtained from the ongoing ImmuneRACE study (first 160 participants) and from 1,200 or so subjects provided by 6 global collaborators. Nearly every sample came with metadata listing a de-identified subject ID, COVID-19 status, age in years and sex. Where available, HLA class I and class II types were taken from metadata supplied by the sample provider and were not determined by assay-based typing.

The CDR3, cysteine through phenylalanine, is 14 amino acids long. The DNA shown is the 42-base CDR3, in frame from base 1. The germline V gene sets CDR1 to MDHEN and CDR2 to SYDVKM. Here V drops 5 bases and J drops 3 bases, and the junction holds 4 bases not matched to any gene. On the study overall, not on this receptor specifically: Clinical and demographic metadata were provided uncurated, with the amount varying by source and participant.

One collaborating source in Seattle enrolled patients during active infection and followed them longitudinally through the course of disease. The collaborating institutions used their own protocols to collect whole blood in K2EDTA tubes. For TCRbeta analysis, collaborators shipped samples in one of three forms: frozen whole blood, isolated PBMCs, or DNA extracted from either of those sample types. TCRbeta CDR3 regions were amplified from genomic DNA by means of the immunoSEQ Assay, a bias-controlled multiplex PCR. The authors' pipeline ran thus. Within the assay, amplification of reference gene primers was used to estimate how many nucleated cells each sample contained. To quantify the absolute abundance of each unique TCRbeta CDR3 rearrangement, sequence reads were collapsed and filtered. Productive Simpson clonality was computed per sample as the square root of Simpson's diversity index over productive rearrangements. The table comes from immuneACCESS by way of TCRdb, which keeps in-frame sequences with V and J called. Part of the clones is missing from these tables; in studies checked, under half for an unresolved V gene and the rest for unknown reasons. V and J calls and clone size come straight from that table; D and trimming were deduced from the DNA. This sample lists a few hundred thousand clones; approximately 89% were detected once. The ten largest clones take up under 2% of the sample.

Comments on this clone: The specificity of this receptor is unknown. No quality values exist for individual bases; no much larger clone is one base distant.

The specimen was peripheral blood. This TCR came from a woman aged 25 to 39 with COVID-19, enrolled during active disease. The sequence joins TRBV28 to TRBJ2-5; 9 central nucleotides agree with TRBD1. The CDR3 reads CASSIRTGEETQYF. The sequence in DNA is TGTGCCAGCAGTATACGGACAGGGGAAGAGACCCAGTACTTC. With all but the CDR3 taken from the reference TRBV28 and TRBJ2-5 genes, the full variable domain is: DVKVTQSSRYLVKRTGEKVFLECVQDMDHENMFWYRQDPGLGLRLIYFSYDVKMKEKGDIPEGYSVSREKKERFSLILESASTNQTSMYLCASSIRTGEETQYFGPGTRLLVL.